The T cell receptor (beta chain) described here comes from a study of CD8 T cells in Susac syndrome. Background on the study: Patients with Susac syndrome were therapy-naive, treated with corticosteroids, or treated with intravenous immunoglobulin alone when blood was collected. General study findings and limits: When the CD4+ T cell repertoires of patients with Susac syndrome were examined, they did not show any clonal expansion.

After extraction with the RNeasy kit, about 0.5 to 1 ug of the RNA was reverse transcribed using random hexamers. A single record per CDR3 protein comes from TCRdb applying MiXCR to the immunoSEQ multiplex PCR reads. The data show around 170,000 distinct CDR3 sequences, approximately 95% seen once. Concerning this clonotype itself: The target antigen is unknown.

The CDR3 spans 14 residues. Germline V lookup: CDR1 GTSNPN, CDR2 SVGIG (reference sequence). Trimming removed 7 bases at V and 2 bases at J, with 17 bases between. Sequenced input: CD4+ T cells from PBMCs. The TCR was taken from a human donor with Susac syndrome. The rearrangement joins TRBV30 to TRBJ2-5; D possibly corresponds to TRBD2 (7 bases). The CDR3 bases are TGTGCCTCAAGGGGGGGCACCTCTCAAGAGACCCAGTACTTC. It encodes CASRGGTSQETQYF.